The rows below give T cell receptor beta chains drawn from one sample of a study of T cells in localized non-small cell lung cancer. The repertoire was sequenced with immunoSEQ multiplex PCR; TCRdb's copy has only in-frame clones and lacks some. Of 35,000 to 40,000 clones listed, around 86% are singletons. Sample: peripheral blood, taken before any cancer treatment. The source of these receptors is a man aged 40 to 70 with stage I lung adenocarcinoma. CDR3s include the opening cysteine and the closing phenylalanine or tryptophan. The order of the fields is clone size, J gene, CDR3 length, D gene, V gene, CDR3 protein, CDR3 DNA. D genes are given only for firm matches. For some rows the clone size is stated as once, few or many, or as a class when expanded; others skip it.

size: -
J: TRBJ2-5
length: 15
D: TRBD1
V: TRBV18
CDR3: CASSPGTGAQETQYF
DNA: TGTGCCAGCTCACCAGGGACAGGGGCACAAGAGACCCAGTACTTC

size: -
J: TRBJ2-7
length: 14
D: -
V: TRBV10-3
CDR3: CAISGRDLSYEQYF
DNA: TGTGCCATCAGTGGGAGGGACTTATCCTACGAGCAGTACTTC

size: -
J: TRBJ2-5
length: 13
D: TRBD1
V: TRBV10-3
CDR3: CAIRTGIQETQYF
DNA: TGTGCCATCAGGACAGGGATCCAAGAGACCCAGTACTTC

size: -
J: TRBJ1-3
length: 14
D: TRBD1
V: TRBV30
CDR3: CAWDWDSSGNTIYF
DNA: TGTGCCTGGGATTGGGACAGCTCTGGAAACACCATATATTTT

size: -
J: TRBJ2-3
length: 15
D: TRBD1
V: TRBV7-9
CDR3: CASSSTGGAPDTQYF
DNA: TGTGCCAGCAGCTCGACAGGGGGCGCACCAGATACGCAGTATTTT

size: -
J: TRBJ1-1
length: 14
D: TRBD1
V: TRBV10-3
CDR3: CATGGGAEKAEAFF
DNA: TGTGCCACAGGGGGCGGCGCTGAAAAGGCTGAAGCTTTCTTT

size: -
J: TRBJ2-5
length: 14
D: TRBD2
V: TRBV5-1
CDR3: CASSRLADQETQYF
DNA: TGCGCCAGCAGCCGACTAGCGGACCAAGAGACCCAGTACTTC

size: -
J: TRBJ2-7
length: 15
D: -
V: TRBV7-9
CDR3: CASSSGAGGFYEQYF
DNA: TGTGCCAGCAGCTCAGGCGCAGGGGGGTTCTACGAGCAGTACTTC

size: -
J: TRBJ1-5
length: 13
D: TRBD1
V: TRBV30
CDR3: CAWSGQGGQPQHF
DNA: TGTGCCTGGAGTGGACAGGGGGGTCAGCCCCAGCATTTT

size: -
J: TRBJ2-4
length: 14
D: TRBD1
V: TRBV28
CDR3: CASSRTGGLRIQYF
DNA: TGTGCCAGCAGTCGGACAGGGGGCCTCCGAATTCAGTACTTC

size: -
J: TRBJ2-3
length: 18
D: -
V: TRBV4-3
CDR3: CASSQQPPGGASTDTQYF
DNA: TGCGCCAGCAGCCAACAACCCCCTGGAGGGGCTAGCACAGATACGCAGTATTTT

size: -
J: TRBJ2-3
length: 14
D: -
V: TRBV19
CDR3: CASSPTGHTDTQYF
DNA: TGTGCCAGTAGCCCAACCGGCCACACAGATACGCAGTATTTT

size: few
J: TRBJ2-2
length: 17
D: -
V: TRBV7-2
CDR3: CASSLAPTGVVSRELFF
DNA: TGTGCCAGCAGCTTAGCCCCAACAGGTGTAGTTTCGAGGGAGCTGTTTTTT

size: once
J: TRBJ2-5
length: 15
D: -
V: TRBV9
CDR3: CASSPLVGEVETQYF
DNA: TGTGCCAGCAGCCCATTAGTAGGGGAAGTTGAGACCCAGTACTTC

size: -
J: TRBJ2-3
length: 14
D: -
V: TRBV2
CDR3: CASSEGAHTDTQYF
DNA: TGTGCCAGCAGTGAAGGTGCCCACACAGATACGCAGTATTTT

size: -
J: TRBJ2-1
length: 13
D: -
V: TRBV7-3
CDR3: CASSLLSDGEQFF
DNA: TGTGCCAGCAGCTTATTATCAGATGGTGAGCAGTTCTTC

size: -
J: TRBJ2-7
length: 15
D: TRBD2
V: TRBV30
CDR3: CACSPGGLAALGQYF
DNA: TGTGCCTGCAGTCCTGGGGGACTAGCGGCATTGGGGCAGTACTTC

size: -
J: TRBJ2-7
length: 12
D: -
V: TRBV28
CDR3: CASQTGLYEQYF
DNA: TGTGCCAGCCAAACAGGGCTATACGAGCAGTACTTC

size: -
J: TRBJ2-3
length: 19
D: -
V: TRBV21-1
CDR3: CASSKNERAAGGNTDTQYF
DNA: TGTGCCAGCAGCAAAAACGAGCGGGCAGCGGGGGGAAACACAGATACGCAGTATTTT

size: -
J: TRBJ2-3
length: 12
D: -
V: TRBV2
CDR3: CASGGTTDTQYF
DNA: TGTGCCAGCGGAGGGACGACAGATACGCAGTATTTT

size: -
J: TRBJ2-7
length: 16
D: -
V: TRBV7-3
CDR3: CASSFKGTVSSYEQYF
DNA: TGTGCCAGCAGCTTTAAGGGAACTGTTAGCTCCTACGAGCAGTACTTC

size: -
J: TRBJ2-3
length: 15
D: TRBD2
V: TRBV7-3
CDR3: CASSIIAGVLDTQYF
DNA: TGTGCCAGCAGCATTATAGCGGGAGTTTTGGATACGCAGTATTTT

size: -
J: TRBJ2-7
length: 15
D: TRBD2
V: TRBV11-2
CDR3: CASSLLGWGGREQYF
DNA: TGTGCCAGCAGCTTACTTGGGTGGGGGGGGAGGGAGCAGTACTTC

size: -
J: TRBJ2-7
length: 15
D: TRBD2
V: TRBV19
CDR3: CASSISTSGTPEQYF
DNA: TGTGCCAGTAGTATTTCGACTAGCGGGACCCCCGAGCAGTACTTC

size: -
J: TRBJ1-3
length: 14
D: -
V: TRBV30
CDR3: CAWSAPSSGNTIYF
DNA: TGTGCCTGGAGTGCCCCAAGCTCTGGAAACACCATATATTTT

size: once
J: TRBJ2-5
length: 14
D: -
V: TRBV30
CDR3: CAWSWVEPGGTQYF
DNA: TGTGCCTGGAGTTGGGTGGAGCCAGGAGGGACCCAGTACTTC

size: -
J: TRBJ2-5
length: 16
D: TRBD2
V: TRBV4-1
CDR3: CASSQGLAGGQETQYF
DNA: TGCGCCAGCAGCCAAGGACTAGCGGGAGGCCAAGAGACCCAGTACTTC

size: -
J: TRBJ1-1
length: 13
D: -
V: TRBV5-1
CDR3: CASSLEVNTEAFF
DNA: TGCGCCAGCAGCTTGGAGGTCAACACTGAAGCTTTCTTT

size: -
J: TRBJ1-2
length: 15
D: -
V: TRBV19
CDR3: CASSMTRDGRYGYTF
DNA: TGTGCCAGTAGTATGACCCGGGACGGACGCTATGGCTACACCTTC

size: -
J: TRBJ1-2
length: 10
D: -
V: TRBV6-1
CDR3: CASSEPGYTF
DNA: TGTGCCAGCAGTGAACCTGGCTACACCTTC

size: -
J: TRBJ2-5
length: 15
D: TRBD1
V: TRBV5-1
CDR3: CASSLAGQGAETQYF
DNA: TGCGCCAGCAGCTTGGCGGGACAGGGAGCTGAGACCCAGTACTTC

size: few
J: TRBJ2-2
length: 15
D: -
V: TRBV7-6
CDR3: CASSLEAGGTGELFF
DNA: TGTGCCAGCAGCTTAGAGGCAGGGGGGACCGGGGAGCTGTTTTTT

size: -
J: TRBJ1-5
length: 13
D: -
V: TRBV2
CDR3: CASEFSGNQPQHF
DNA: TGTGCCAGCGAATTCTCCGGCAATCAGCCCCAGCATTTT

size: -
J: TRBJ1-1
length: 17
D: -
V: TRBV19
CDR3: CASSTSRSEGMNTEAFF
DNA: TGTGCCAGTAGTACCTCCCGAAGCGAGGGAATGAACACTGAAGCTTTCTTT